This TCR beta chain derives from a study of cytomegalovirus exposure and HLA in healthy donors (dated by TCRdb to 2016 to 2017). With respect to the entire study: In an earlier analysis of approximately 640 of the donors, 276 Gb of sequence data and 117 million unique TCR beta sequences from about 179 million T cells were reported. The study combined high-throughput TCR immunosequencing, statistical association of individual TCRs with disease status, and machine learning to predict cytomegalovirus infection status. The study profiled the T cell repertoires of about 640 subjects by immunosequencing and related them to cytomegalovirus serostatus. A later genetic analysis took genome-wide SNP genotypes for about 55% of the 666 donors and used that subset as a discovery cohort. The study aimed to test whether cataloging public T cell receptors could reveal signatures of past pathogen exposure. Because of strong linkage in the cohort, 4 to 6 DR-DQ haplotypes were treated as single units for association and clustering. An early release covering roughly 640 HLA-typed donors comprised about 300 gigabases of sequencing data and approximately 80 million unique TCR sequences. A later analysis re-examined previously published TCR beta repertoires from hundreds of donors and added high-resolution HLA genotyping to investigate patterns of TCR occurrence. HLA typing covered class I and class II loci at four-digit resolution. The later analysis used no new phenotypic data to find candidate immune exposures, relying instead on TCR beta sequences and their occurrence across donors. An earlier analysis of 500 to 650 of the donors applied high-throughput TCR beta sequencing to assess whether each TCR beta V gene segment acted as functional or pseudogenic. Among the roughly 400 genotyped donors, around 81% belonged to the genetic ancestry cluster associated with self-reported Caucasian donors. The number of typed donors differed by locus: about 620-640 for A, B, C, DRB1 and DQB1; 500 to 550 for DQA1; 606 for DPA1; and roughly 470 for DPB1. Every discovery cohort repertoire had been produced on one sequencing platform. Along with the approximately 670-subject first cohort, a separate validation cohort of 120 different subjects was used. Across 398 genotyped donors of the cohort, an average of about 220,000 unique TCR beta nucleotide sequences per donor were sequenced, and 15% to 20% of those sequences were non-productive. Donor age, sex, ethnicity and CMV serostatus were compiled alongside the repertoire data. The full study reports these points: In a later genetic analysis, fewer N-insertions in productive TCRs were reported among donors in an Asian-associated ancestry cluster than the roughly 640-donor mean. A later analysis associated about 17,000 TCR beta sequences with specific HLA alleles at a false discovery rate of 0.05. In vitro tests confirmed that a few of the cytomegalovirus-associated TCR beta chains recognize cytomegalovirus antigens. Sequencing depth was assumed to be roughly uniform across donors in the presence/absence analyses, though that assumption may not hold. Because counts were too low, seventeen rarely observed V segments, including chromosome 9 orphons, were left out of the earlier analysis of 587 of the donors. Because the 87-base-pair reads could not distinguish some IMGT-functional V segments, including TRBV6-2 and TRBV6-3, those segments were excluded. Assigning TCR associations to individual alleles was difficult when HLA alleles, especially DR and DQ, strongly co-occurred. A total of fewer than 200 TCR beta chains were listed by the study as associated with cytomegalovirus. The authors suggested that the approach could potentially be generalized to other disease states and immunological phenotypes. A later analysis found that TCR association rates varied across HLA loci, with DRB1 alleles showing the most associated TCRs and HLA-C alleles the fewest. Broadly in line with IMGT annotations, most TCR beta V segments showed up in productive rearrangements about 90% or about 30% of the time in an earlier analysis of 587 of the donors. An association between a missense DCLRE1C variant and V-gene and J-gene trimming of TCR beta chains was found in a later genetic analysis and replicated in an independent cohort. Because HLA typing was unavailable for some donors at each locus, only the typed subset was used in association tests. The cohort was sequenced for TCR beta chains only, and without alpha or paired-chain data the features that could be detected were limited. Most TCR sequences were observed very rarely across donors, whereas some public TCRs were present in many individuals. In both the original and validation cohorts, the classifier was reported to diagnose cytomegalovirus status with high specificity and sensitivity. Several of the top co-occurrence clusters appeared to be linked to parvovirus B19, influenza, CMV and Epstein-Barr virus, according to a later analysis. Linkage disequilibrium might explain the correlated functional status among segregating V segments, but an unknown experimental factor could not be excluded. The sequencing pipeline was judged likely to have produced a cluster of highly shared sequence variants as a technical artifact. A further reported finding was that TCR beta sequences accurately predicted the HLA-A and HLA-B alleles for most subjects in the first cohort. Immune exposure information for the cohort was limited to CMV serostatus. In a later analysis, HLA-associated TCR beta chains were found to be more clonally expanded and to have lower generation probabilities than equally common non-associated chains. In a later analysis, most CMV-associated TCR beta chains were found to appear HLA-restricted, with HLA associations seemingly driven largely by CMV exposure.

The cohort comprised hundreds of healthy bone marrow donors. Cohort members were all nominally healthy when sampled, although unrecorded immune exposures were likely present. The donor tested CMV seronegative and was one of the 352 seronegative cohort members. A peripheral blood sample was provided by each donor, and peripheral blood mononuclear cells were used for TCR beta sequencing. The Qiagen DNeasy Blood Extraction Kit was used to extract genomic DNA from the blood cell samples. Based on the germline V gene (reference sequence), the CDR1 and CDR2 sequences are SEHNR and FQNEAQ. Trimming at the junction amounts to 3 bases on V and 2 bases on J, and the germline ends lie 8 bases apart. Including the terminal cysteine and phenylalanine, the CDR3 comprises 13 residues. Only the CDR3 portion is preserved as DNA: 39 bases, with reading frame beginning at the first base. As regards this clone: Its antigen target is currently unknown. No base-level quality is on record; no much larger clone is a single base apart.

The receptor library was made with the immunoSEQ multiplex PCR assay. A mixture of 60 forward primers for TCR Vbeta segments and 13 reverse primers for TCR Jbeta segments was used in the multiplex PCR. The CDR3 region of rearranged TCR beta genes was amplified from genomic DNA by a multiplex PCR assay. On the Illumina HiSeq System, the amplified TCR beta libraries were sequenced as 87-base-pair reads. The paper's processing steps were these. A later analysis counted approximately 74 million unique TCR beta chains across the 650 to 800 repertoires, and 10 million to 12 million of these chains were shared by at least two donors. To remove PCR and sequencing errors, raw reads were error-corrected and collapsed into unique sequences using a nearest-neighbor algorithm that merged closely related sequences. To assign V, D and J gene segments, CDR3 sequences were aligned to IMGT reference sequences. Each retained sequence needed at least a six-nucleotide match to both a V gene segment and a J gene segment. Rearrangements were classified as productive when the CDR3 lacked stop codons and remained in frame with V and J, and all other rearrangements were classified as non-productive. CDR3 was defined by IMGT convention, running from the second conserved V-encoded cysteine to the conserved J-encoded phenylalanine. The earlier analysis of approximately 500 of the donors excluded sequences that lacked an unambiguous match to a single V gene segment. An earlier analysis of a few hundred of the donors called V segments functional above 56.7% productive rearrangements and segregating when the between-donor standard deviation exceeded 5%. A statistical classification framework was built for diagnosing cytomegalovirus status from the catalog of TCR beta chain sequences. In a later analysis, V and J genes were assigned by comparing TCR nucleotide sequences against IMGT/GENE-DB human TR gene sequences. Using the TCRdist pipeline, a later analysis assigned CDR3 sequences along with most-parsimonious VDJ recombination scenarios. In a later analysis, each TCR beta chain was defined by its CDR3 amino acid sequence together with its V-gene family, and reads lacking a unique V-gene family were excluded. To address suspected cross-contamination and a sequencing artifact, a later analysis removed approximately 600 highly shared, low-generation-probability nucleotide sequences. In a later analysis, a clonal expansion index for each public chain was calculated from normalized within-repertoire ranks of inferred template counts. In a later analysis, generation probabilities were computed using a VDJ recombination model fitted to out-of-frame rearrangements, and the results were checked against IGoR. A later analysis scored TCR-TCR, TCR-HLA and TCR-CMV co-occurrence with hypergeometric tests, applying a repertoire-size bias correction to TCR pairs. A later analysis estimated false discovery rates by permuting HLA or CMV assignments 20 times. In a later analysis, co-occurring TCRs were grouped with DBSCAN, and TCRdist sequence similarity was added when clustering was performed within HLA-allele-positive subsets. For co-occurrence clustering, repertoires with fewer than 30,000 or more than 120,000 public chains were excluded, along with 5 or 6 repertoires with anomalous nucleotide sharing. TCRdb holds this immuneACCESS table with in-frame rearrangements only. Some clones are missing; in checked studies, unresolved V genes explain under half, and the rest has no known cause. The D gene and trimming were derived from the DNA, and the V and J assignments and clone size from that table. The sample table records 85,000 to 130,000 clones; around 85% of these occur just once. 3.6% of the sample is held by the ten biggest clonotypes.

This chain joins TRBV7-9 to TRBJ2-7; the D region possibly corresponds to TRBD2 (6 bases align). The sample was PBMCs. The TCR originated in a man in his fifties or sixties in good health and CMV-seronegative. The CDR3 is CASSLRGTYEQYF. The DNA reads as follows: TGTGCCAGCAGCTTGCGGGGTACCTACGAGCAGTACTTC.